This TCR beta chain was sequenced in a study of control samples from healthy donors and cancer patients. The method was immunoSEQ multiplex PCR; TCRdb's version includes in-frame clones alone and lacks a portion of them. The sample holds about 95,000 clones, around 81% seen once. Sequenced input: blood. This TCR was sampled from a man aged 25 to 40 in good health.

The CDR3 DNA follows: TGTGCCAGCAGCCAAGTTCCACTCGAATTAGCTGGCGTAGCTTTCTTT. It specifies CASSQVPLELAGVAFF. V gene TRBV3-1 (or the pseudogene TRBV3-2) combines with J gene TRBJ1-1; D call uncertain. Germline loops: CDR1 LGHDT, CDR2 YNNKEL (reference sequence). V dropped 1 base and J dropped 10 bases, with 22 bases sitting between them. The CDR3 runs to 16 residues.